This entry lists 11 T cell receptor beta chains sequenced from one sample in a study of blood T cell repertoires in COVID-19. Some clones are missing from TCRdb's copy, which holds only in-frame ones; the method was immunoSEQ multiplex PCR. In the table there are roughly 260,000 clones, more than 85% of which are singletons. Sequencing was performed on peripheral blood. These receptors were collected from a person aged 18 to 35 with COVID-19, enrolled during active disease.

V and J are TRBV24-1 and TRBJ2-7, with a tentative D call TRBD1 (6 bases). The CDR3 length is 15 residues. V lost 4 bases, J lost 1 base, and 13 bases lay in between. The germline V gene encodes CDR1 KGHDR and CDR2 SFDVKD. The CDR3 DNA reads as TGTGCCACCAGTGACGCAGGGGAGTTGTCCTACGAGCAGTACTTC. It is translated as CATSDAGELSYEQYF.

The chain links TRBV15 to TRBJ2-2, with 8 bases fitting TRBD2. The CDR3 has 17 amino acids. V lost 9 bases and J lost 4; bases outside the gene matches: 16. Germline loops: CDR1 LNHNV, CDR2 YYDKDF (reference sequence). For the CDR3, the DNA is TGTGCCACGCAACCACTAGCGGCCGCCGGGAGCACCGGGGAGCTGTTTTTT. It translates to CATQPLAAAGSTGELFF. Filled out from reference TRBV15 and TRBJ2-2, the complete variable domain reads DAMVIQNPRYQVTQFGKPVTLSCSQTLNHNVMYWYQQKSSQAPKLLFHYYDKDFNNEADTPDNFQSRRPNTSFCFLDIRSPGLGDTAMYLCATQPLAAAGSTGELFFGEGSRLTVL.

The chain employs TRBV2 and TRBJ1-5, with a tentative D call TRBD1 (5 bases). V lost 2 bases and J 1 base, leaving 9 bases between the germline ends. CDR1 SNHLY and CDR2 FYNNEI come from the germline V gene. The CDR3 is made up of 15 amino acids. Here the CDR3 reads CASSERGWSNQPQHF. The CDR3 bases are TGTGCCAGCAGTGAAAGGGGTTGGAGCAATCAGCCCCAGCATTTT.

V and J are TRBV4-1 and TRBJ2-7; D uncertain. Trimming shortened V by 0 bases and J by 2 bases, and 8 bases separated the two germline ends. CDR1 is MGHRA, CDR2 YSYEKL, per germline. This CDR3 region has 14 residues. The CDR3 DNA reads TGCGCCAGCAGCCAAGAATACGGAGCCTACGAGCAGTACTTC. It codes for CASSQEYGAYEQYF.

This clone was counted only a few times. The chain joins TRBV19 to TRBJ2-7; TRBD1 matches at 8 bases. CDR1 and CDR2 from the germline V gene are LNHDA and SQIVND (reference sequence). CDR3 length equals 14 residues. J gave up 2 bases and V 3 bases, and 3 bases lay outside the gene matches. DNA of the CDR3: TGTGCCAGTAGTATGGGGACAGGAACCTACGAGCAGTACTTC. This translates into CASSMGTGTYEQYF.

This chain's CDR3 is CASSPFTSGQETQYF. CDR3 nucleotide sequence: TGTGCCAGCAGTCCATTTACTAGCGGTCAAGAGACCCAGTACTTC. This chain joins TRBV5-8 and TRBJ2-5; TRBD2 matches 8 bases. Germline CDR1 SGHTS, CDR2 YDEGEE. V lost 5 bases and J lost 2; bases outside the gene matches: 8. The CDR3 consists of 15 residues. The entire variable domain, with the rest obtained from reference TRBV5-8 and TRBJ2-5, is as follows: EAGVTQSPTHLIKTRGQQATLRCSPISGHTSVYWYQQALGLGLQFLLWYDEGEERNRGNFPPRFSGRQFPNYSSELNVNALELEDSALYLCASSPFTSGQETQYFGPGTRLLVL.

The chain has TRBV5-4 and TRBJ2-7, with D perhaps matching TRBD1 (6 bases). V was pared by 4 bases and J by 2 bases, with 13 bases between. The CDR3 has 14 residues. CDR1 and CDR2 (germline): SGHNT, YYREEE (reference sequence). The CDR3 protein is CASSLYREPYEQYF. The CDR3 DNA follows: TGTGCCAGCAGCCTATACAGGGAGCCCTACGAGCAGTACTTC.

This rearrangement joins TRBV5-1 to TRBJ1-6; D might be TRBD1 (5 bases). There are 14 residues in the CDR3. V dropped 4 bases and J dropped 4 bases, with 9 bases sitting between them. Looked up from germline, CDR1 is SGHRS and CDR2 is YFSETQ. This CDR3 is CASSRDSYNSPLHF. CDR3 coding DNA: TGCGCCAGCAGCCGTGACAGTTATAATTCACCCCTCCACTTT. The variable domain in full, with the rest retrieved from reference TRBV5-1 and TRBJ1-6, is KAGVTQTPRYLIKTRGQQVTLSCSPISGHRSVSWYQQTPGQGLQFLFEYFSETQRNKGNFPGRFSGRQFSNSRSEMNVSTLELGDSALYLCASSRDSYNSPLHFGNGTRLTVT.

Only a few counts were recorded for this clone. This chain joins TRBV5-4 and TRBJ1-1; TRBD1 aligns across 7 bases. CDR3 size: 15 residues. The trim removed 3 bases at V and 5 bases at J, leaving 10 bases unmatched. Per germline, CDR1 SGHNT and CDR2 YYREEE (reference sequence). CDR3 sequence reads: CASSSIMAGGTEAFF. CDR3 nucleotides: TGTGCCAGCAGCTCGATAATGGCAGGGGGGACTGAAGCTTTCTTT.

This clone has only one observation. This chain joins TRBV24-1 and TRBJ2-1, with TRBD1 matching over 7 bases. The CDR3 runs to 16 residues. Per germline, CDR1 KGHDR and CDR2 SFDVKD. The junction had 6 bases not matched to a gene; V was cut back by 1 base and J by 4 bases. DNA for the CDR3: TGTGCCACCAGTGATTTTGATACGGGACAGTACAATGAGCAGTTCTTC. This codes for CATSDFDTGQYNEQFF.

V is TRBV4-2 and J is TRBJ2-7, with D possibly TRBD2 on 6 matching bases. Germline CDR1 reads LGHNA; CDR2 reads YNFKEQ. The CDR3 runs to 18 residues. The germline V and J ends were trimmed by 0 bases and 0 bases, with 18 bases remaining between them. CDR3 amino acids: CASSQEPLGPGVSYEQYF. The CDR3 DNA reads as TGTGCCAGCAGCCAAGAACCCCTGGGGCCGGGAGTCTCCTACGAGCAGTACTTC.